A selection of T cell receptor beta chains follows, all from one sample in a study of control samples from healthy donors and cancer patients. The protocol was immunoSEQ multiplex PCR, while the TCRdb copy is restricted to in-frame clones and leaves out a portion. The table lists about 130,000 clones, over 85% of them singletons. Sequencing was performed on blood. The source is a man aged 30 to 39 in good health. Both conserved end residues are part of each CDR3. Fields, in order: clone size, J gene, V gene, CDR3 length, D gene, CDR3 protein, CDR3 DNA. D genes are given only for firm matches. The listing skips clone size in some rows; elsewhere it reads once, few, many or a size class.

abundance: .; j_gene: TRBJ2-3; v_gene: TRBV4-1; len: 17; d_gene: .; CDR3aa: CASSQGFDGGEWDTQYF; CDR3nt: TGCGCCAGCAGCCAAGGGTTTGACGGTGGAGAATGGGATACGCAGTATTTT
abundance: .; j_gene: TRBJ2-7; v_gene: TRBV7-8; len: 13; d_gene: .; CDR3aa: CASSLFGQNEQYF; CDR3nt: TGTGCCAGCAGCTTGTTTGGACAGAACGAGCAGTACTTC
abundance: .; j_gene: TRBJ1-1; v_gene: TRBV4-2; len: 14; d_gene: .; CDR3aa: CASTLGRVNTEAFF; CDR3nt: TGTGCCAGCACCCTGGGACGAGTGAACACTGAAGCTTTCTTT
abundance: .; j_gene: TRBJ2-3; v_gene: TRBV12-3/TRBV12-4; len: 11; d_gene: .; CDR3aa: CASSSSDTQYF; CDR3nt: TGTGCCAGCAGTTCCAGCGATACGCAGTATTTT
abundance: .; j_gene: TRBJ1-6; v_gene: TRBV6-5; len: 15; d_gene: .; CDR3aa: CASRESLFHNSPLHF; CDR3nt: TGTGCCAGCAGAGAGTCCCTCTTTCATAATTCACCCCTCCACTTT
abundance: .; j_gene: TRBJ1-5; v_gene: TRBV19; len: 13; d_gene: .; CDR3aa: CASSSSSNQPQHF; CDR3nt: TGTGCCAGTAGTTCCAGTAGCAATCAGCCCCAGCATTTT
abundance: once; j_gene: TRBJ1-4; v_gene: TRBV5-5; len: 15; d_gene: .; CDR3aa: CASSLQVSVVEKLFF; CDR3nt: TGTGCCAGCAGCTTGCAGGTTTCAGTAGTTGAAAAACTGTTTTTT
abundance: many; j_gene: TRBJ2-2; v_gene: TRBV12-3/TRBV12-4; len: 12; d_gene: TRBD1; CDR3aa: CAGRRGLGELFF; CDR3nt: TGTGCCGGACGCAGGGGGCTCGGGGAGCTGTTTTTT
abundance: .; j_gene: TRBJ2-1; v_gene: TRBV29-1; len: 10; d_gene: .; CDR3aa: CSVAPREQFF; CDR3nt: TGCAGCGTTGCTCCCCGGGAGCAGTTCTTC
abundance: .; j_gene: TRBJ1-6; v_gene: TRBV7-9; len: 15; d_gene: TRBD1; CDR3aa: CASSRTGGSNSPLHF; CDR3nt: TGTGCCAGCAGCCGAACAGGGGGTAGTAATTCACCCCTCCACTTT
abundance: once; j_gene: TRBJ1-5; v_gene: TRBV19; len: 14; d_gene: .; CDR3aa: CASSWGWGDQPQHF; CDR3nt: TGTGCCAGTAGTTGGGGCTGGGGCGATCAGCCCCAGCATTTT
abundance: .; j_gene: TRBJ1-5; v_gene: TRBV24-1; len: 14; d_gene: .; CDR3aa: CATIPLGGNQPQHF; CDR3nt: TGTGCCACCATCCCTCTCGGTGGCAATCAGCCCCAGCATTTT
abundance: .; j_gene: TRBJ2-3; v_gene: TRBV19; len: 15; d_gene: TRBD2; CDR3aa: CASSISAGGADTQYF; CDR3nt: TGTGCCAGTAGTATTTCTGCGGGGGGAGCAGATACGCAGTATTTT
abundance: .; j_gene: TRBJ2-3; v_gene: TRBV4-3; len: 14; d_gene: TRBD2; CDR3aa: CASSQRGGADTQYF; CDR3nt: TGCGCCAGCAGCCAACGGGGGGGGGCAGATACGCAGTATTTT
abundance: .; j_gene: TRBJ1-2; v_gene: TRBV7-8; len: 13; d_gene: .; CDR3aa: CASSLELNYGYTF; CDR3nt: TGTGCCAGCAGCTTAGAACTTAACTATGGCTACACCTTC
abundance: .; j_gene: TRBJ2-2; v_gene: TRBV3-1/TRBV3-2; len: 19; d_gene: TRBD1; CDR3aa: CASSQNPGQGTRGPGELFF; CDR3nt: TGTGCCAGCAGCCAGAATCCGGGACAGGGGACAAGAGGGCCCGGGGAGCTGTTTTTT
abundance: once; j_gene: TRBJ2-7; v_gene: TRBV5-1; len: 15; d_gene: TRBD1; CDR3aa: CASSLGQGIIYEQYF; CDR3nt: TGCGCCAGCAGCTTAGGACAGGGAATCATCTACGAGCAGTACTTC
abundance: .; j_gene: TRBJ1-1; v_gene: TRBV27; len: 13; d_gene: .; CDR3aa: CASSLGSNTEAFF; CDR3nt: TGTGCCAGCAGTTTAGGCTCGAACACTGAAGCTTTCTTT
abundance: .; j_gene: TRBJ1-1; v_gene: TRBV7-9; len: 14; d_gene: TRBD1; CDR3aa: CASSSQGAVTEAFF; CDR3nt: TGTGCCAGCAGCTCACAGGGGGCGGTCACTGAAGCTTTCTTT
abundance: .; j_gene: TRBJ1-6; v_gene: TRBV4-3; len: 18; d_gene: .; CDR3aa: CASSQEPYSSSYNSPLHF; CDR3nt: TGCGCCAGCAGCCAAGAGCCCTATTCAAGCTCCTATAATTCACCCCTCCACTTT
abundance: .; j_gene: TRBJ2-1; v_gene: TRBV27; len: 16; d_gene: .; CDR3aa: CASSSLSSASYNEQFF; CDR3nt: TGTGCCAGCAGTTCACTTTCTAGCGCGTCCTACAATGAGCAGTTCTTC
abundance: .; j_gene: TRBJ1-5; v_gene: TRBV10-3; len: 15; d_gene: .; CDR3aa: CAISESIGGGQPQHF; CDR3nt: TGTGCCATCAGTGAGTCTATTGGGGGAGGGCAGCCCCAGCATTTT
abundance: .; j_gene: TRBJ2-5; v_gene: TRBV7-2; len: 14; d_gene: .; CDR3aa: CASSLGVVSGAQYF; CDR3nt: TGTGCCAGCAGCTTAGGCGTGGTTAGCGGCGCCCAGTACTTC
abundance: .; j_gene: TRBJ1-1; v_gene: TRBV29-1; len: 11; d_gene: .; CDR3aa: CSVEENTEAFF; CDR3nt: TGCAGCGTCGAGGAGAACACTGAAGCTTTCTTT
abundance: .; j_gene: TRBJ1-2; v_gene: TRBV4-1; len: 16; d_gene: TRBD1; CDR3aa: CASSQEPTGVKYGYTF; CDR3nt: TGCGCCAGCAGCCAAGAGCCCACAGGGGTTAAATATGGCTACACCTTC
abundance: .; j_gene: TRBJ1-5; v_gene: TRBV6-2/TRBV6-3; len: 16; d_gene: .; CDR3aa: CASSYSLGRGNQPQHF; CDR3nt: TGTGCCAGCAGTTACTCCTTGGGGAGAGGGAATCAGCCCCAGCATTTT
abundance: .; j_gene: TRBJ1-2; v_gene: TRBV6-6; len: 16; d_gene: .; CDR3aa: CASSYTMTGAIYGYTF; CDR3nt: TGTGCCAGCAGTTATACCATGACAGGAGCGATCTATGGCTACACCTTC
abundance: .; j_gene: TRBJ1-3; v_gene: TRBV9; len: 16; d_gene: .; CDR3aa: CASSVDGGLSGNTIYF; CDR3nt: TGTGCCAGCAGCGTGGACGGAGGCCTCTCTGGAAACACCATATATTTT
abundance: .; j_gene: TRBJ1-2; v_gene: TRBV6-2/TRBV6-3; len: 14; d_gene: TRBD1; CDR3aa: CASSYAGQTYGYTF; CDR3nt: TGTGCCAGCAGTTATGCGGGACAGACCTATGGCTACACCTTC
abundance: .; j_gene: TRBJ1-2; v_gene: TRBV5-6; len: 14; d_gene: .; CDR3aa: CASSLTGGKGGYTF; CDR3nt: TGTGCCAGCAGCTTGACGGGGGGTAAAGGTGGCTACACCTTC
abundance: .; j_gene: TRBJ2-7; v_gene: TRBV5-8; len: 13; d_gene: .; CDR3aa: CASSEWSAYEQYF; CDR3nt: TGTGCCAGCAGTGAATGGAGTGCCTACGAGCAGTACTTC
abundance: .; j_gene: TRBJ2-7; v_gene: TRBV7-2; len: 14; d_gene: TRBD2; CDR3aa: CASSFTAGGYEQYF; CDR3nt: TGTGCCAGCAGCTTTACGGCGGGGGGCTACGAGCAGTACTTC
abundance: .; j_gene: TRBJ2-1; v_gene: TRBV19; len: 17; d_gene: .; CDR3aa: CASSTYPKWGSYNEQFF; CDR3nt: TGTGCCAGTAGTACCTACCCTAAGTGGGGATCCTACAATGAGCAGTTCTTC
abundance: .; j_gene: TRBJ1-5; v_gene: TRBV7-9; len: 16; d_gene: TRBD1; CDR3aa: CASTMGQGDSNQPQHF; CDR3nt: TGTGCCAGCACCATGGGACAGGGGGACTCCAATCAGCCCCAGCATTTT
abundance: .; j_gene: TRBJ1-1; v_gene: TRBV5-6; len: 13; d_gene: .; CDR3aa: CASSLIGKAEAFF; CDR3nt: TGTGCCAGCAGCTTGATAGGGAAGGCTGAAGCTTTCTTT
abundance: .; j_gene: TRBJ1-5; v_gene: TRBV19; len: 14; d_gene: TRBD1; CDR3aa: CASSIAGGGQPQHF; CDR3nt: TGTGCCAGTAGTATAGCAGGGGGCGGGCAGCCCCAGCATTTT
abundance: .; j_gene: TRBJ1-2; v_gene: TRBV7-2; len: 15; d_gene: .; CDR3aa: CASSPASGPNYGYTF; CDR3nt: TGTGCCAGCAGCCCGGCGTCTGGACCTAACTATGGCTACACCTTC
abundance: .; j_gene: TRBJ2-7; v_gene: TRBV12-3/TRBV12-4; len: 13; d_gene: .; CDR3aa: CASSYRTAYEQYF; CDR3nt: TGTGCCAGCAGTTACCGGACAGCCTACGAGCAGTACTTC
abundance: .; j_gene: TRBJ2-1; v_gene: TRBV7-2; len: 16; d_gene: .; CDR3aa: CASSPLAFSRYNEQFF; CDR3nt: TGTGCCAGCAGCCCACTAGCATTTTCTCGCTACAATGAGCAGTTCTTC
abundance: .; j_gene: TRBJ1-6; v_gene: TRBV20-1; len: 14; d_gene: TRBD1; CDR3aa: CSASAGQYNSPLHF; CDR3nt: TGCAGTGCTAGTGCGGGACAGTATAATTCACCCCTCCACTTT
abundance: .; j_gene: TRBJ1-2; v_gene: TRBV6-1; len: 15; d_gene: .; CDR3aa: CACSEYTKGSYGYTF; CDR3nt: TGTGCCTGCAGTGAATATACAAAGGGTAGCTATGGCTACACCTTC
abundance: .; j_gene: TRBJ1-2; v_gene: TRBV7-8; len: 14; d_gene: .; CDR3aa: CASSPGEGYYGYTF; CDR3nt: TGTGCCAGCAGCCCAGGGGAGGGGTACTATGGCTACACCTTC
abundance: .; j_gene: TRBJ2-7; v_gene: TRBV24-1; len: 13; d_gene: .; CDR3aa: CATSDQDRYEQYF; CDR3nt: TGTGCCACCAGTGACCAGGACCGATACGAGCAGTACTTC
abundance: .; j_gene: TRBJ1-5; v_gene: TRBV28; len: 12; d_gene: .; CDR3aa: CASRWRNQPQHF; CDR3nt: TGTGCCAGCCGCTGGAGGAATCAGCCCCAGCATTTT
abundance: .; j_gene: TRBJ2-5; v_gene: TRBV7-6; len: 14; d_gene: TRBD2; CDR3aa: CASSTGLGQETQYF; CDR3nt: TGTGCCAGCAGCACCGGACTAGGGCAAGAGACCCAGTACTTC
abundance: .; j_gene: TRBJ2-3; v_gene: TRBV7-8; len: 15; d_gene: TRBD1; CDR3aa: CASSLGGQLASTQYF; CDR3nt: TGTGCCAGCAGCCTAGGGGGACAGTTAGCGAGTACGCAGTATTTT
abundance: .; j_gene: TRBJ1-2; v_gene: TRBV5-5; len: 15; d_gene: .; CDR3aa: CASSKGHATNYGYTF; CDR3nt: TGTGCCAGCAGCAAGGGACACGCGACTAACTATGGCTACACCTTC
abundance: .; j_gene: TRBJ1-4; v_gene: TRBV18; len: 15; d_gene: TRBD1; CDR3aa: CASSAGQGVWEKLFF; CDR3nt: TGTGCCAGCTCAGCCGGACAGGGAGTTTGGGAAAAACTGTTTTTT
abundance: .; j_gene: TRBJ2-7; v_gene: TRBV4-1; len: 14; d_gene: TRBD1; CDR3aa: CASSQDYRGGEQYF; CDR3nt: TGCGCCAGCAGCCAAGATTACAGGGGTGGGGAGCAGTACTTC
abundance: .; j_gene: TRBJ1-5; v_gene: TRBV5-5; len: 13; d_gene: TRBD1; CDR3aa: CASSLQGNQPQHF; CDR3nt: TGTGCCAGCAGCCTACAGGGGAATCAGCCCCAGCATTTT
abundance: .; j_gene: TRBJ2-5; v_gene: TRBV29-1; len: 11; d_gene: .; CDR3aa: CSVAGPRVQYF; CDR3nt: TGCAGCGTTGCAGGCCCAAGAGTCCAGTACTTC
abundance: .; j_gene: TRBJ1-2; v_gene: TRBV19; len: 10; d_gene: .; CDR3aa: CATRAYGYTF; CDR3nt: TGTGCCACCAGGGCGTATGGCTACACCTTC
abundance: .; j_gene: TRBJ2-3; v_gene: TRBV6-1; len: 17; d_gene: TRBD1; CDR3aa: CASSESRDSPSTDTQYF; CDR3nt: TGTGCCAGCAGTGAATCCCGGGACAGCCCTAGCACAGATACGCAGTATTTT
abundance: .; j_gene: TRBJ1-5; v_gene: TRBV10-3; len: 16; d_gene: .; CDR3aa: CAISEGLAGRDQPQHF; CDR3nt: TGTGCCATCAGTGAGGGGCTCGCAGGGAGGGATCAGCCCCAGCATTTT
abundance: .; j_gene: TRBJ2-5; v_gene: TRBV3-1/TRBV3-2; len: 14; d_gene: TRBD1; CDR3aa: CASHRGAIQETQYF; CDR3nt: TGTGCCAGCCACAGGGGGGCGATCCAAGAGACCCAGTACTTC
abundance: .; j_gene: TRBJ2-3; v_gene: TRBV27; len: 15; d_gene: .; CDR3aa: CASSLSGTSTDTQYF; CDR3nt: TGTGCCAGCAGTTTATCAGGGACGAGCACAGATACGCAGTATTTT
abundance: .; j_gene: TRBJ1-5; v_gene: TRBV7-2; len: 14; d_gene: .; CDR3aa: CASSLEGVSQPQHF; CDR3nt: TGTGCCAGCAGCTTAGAAGGGGTTTCTCAGCCCCAGCATTTT
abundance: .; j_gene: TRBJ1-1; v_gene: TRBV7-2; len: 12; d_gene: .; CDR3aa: CASSLVGVEAFF; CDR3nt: TGTGCCAGCAGCTTAGTCGGTGTTGAAGCTTTCTTT